This T cell receptor (beta chain) is drawn from a study of blood T cells in healthy people across ages. Using a J-beta primer mix together with a sample-barcoded 5' primer, a second PCR was run for about 6 to 11 cycles. A template-switch adaptor containing 12 random nucleotides labeled each cDNA molecule. One entry per CDR3 protein, called by TCRdb with MiXCR from the 5' RACE reads. Of 550,000 to 650,000 distinct CDR3 sequences in the sample, roughly a quarter were seen once. CDR1 is SGHRS and CDR2 is YFSETQ in the germline V gene. This CDR3 has 16 residues. Trimming took off 0 bases at V and 5 bases at J, with 15 bases between the two ends. These data were likewise used in another study, on T cells of mothers and their children. That paper adds: Donation came from a few healthy Caucasian mothers together with their six children. Per child, about 2.8 million TCR beta CDR3 reads were obtained, against over 9 million per mother. Regardless of relatedness, pairs show thymic selection shaping TCR recombination output in a similar manner.

This TCR derives from a boy younger than 10 in good health. Sample: blood. The J gene is TRBJ2-1, the V gene TRBV5-1; possible D gene TRBD1, 6 bases. The CDR3 DNA reads TGCGCCAGCAGCTTGGGAGCTGTGGGGGCTAACAATGAGCAGTTCTTC. It specifies CASSLGAVGANNEQFF.